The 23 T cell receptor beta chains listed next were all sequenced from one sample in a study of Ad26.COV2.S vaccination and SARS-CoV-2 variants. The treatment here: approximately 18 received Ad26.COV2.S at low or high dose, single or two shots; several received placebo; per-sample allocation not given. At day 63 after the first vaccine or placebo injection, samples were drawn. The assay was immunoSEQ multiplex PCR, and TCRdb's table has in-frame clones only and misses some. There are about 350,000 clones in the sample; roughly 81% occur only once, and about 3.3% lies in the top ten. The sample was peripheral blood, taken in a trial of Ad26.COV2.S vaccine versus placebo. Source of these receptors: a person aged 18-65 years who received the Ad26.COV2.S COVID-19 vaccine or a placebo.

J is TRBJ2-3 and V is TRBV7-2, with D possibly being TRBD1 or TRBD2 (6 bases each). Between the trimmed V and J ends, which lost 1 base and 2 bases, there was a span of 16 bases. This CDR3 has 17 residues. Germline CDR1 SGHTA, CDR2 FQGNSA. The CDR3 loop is CASSLDIPRGPTDTQYF. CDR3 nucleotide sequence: TGTGCCAGCAGCTTAGATATACCCCGGGGGCCCACAGATACGCAGTATTTT.

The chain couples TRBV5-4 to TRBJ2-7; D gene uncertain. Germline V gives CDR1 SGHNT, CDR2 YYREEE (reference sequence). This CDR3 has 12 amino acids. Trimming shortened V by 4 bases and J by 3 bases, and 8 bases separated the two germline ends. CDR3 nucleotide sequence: TGTGCCAGCAGCGCGGACGGCTACGAGCAGTACTTC. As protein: CASSADGYEQYF.

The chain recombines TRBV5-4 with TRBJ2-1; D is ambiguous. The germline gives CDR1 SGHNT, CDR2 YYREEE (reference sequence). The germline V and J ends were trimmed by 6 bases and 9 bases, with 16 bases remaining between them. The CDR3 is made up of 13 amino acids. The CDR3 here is CASMDRQDFEQFF. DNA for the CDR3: TGTGCCAGCATGGATCGTCAGGATTTTGAGCAGTTCTTC.

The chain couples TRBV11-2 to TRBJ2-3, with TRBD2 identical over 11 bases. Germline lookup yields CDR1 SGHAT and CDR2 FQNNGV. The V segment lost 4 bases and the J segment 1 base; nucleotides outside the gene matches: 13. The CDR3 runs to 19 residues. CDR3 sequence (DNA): TGTGCCAGCAGCTCCCCGGGGGCTAGCGGGGGGTTCGGCACAGATACGCAGTATTTT. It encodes CASSSPGASGGFGTDTQYF.

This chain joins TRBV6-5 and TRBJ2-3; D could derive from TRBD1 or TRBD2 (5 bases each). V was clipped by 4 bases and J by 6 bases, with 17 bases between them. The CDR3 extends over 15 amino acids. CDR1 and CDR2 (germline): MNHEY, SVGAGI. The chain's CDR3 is CASSSDAAREDTQYF. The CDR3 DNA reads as TGTGCCAGCAGTTCCGACGCCGCCAGGGAGGATACGCAGTATTTT.

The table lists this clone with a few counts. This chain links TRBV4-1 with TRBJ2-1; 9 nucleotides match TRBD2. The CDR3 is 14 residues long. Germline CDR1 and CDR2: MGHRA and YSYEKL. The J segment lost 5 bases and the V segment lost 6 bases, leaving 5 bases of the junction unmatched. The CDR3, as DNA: TGCGCCAGCAGTCCCCAGCGGGGGGACAATGAGCAGTTCTTC. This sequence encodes CASSPQRGDNEQFF.

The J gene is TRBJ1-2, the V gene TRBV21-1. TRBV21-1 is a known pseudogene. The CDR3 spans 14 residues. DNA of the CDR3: TGTGCCAGCAGCAAAGTACCGGGAGGGGTCGGCTACACCTTC. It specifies CASSKVPGGVGYTF.

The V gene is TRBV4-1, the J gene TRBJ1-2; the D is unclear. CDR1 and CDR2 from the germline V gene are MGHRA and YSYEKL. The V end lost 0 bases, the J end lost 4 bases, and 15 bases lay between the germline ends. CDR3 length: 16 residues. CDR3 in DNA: TGCGCCAGCAGCCAAGAGTCAGCCTATACCCCCTATGGCTACACCTTC. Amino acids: CASSQESAYTPYGYTF.

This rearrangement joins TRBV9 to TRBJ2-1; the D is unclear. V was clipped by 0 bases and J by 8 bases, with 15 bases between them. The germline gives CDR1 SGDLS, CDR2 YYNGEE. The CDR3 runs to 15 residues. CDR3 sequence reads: CASSVATGQVDEQFF. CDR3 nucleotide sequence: TGTGCCAGCAGCGTAGCTACGGGTCAGGTCGATGAGCAGTTCTTC.

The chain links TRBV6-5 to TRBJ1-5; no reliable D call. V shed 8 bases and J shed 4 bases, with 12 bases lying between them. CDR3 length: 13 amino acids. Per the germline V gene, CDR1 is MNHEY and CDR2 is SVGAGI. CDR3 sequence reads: CASSLFLNQPQHF. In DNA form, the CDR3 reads TGTGCCAGCTCATTGTTCCTAAATCAGCCCCAGCATTTT.

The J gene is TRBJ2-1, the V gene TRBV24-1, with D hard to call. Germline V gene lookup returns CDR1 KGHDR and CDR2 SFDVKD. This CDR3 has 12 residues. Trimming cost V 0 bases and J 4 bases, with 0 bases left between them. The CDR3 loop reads CATSDLYNEQFF. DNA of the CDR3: TGTGCCACCAGTGATTTGTACAATGAGCAGTTCTTC.

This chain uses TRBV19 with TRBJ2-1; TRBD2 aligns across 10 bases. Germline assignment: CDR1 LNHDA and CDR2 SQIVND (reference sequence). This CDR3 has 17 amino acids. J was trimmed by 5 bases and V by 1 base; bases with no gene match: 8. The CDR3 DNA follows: TGTGCCAGTAGTATAGTTACCCCTAGCGGGGGAAACAATGAGCAGTTCTTC. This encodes CASSIVTPSGGNNEQFF.

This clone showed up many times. The CDR3 bases are TGTGCCAGCAGCGTTCGGGCTTACACAGATACGCAGTATTTT. Protein sequence: CASSVRAYTDTQYF. V gene TRBV9 combines with J gene TRBJ2-3; D remains unclear. V was shortened by 2 bases and J by 2 bases, with 9 bases between the two germline ends. Per the germline V gene, CDR1 is SGDLS and CDR2 is YYNGEE. The CDR3 is 14 amino acids.

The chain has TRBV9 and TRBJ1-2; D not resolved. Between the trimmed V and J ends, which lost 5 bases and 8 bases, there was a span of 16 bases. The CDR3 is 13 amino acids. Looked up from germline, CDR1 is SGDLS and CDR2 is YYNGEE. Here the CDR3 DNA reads TGTGCCAGCAGAGGATGGACGGCTAGCGGCTACACCTTC. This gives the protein CASRGWTASGYTF.

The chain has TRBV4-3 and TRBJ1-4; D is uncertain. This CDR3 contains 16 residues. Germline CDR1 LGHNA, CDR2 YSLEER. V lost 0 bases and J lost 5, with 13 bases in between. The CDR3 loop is CASSQDSGYGNEKLFF. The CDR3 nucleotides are TGCGCCAGCAGCCAAGACTCGGGGTACGGGAATGAAAAACTGTTTTTT.

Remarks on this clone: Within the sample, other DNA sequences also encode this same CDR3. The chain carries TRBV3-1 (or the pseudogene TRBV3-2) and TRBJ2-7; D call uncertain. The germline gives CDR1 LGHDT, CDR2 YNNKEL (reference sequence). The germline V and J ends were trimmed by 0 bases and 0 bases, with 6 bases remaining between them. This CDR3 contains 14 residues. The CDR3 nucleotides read TGTGCCAGCAGCCAAGACTTGGACTCCTACGAGCAGTACTTC. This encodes CASSQDLDSYEQYF.

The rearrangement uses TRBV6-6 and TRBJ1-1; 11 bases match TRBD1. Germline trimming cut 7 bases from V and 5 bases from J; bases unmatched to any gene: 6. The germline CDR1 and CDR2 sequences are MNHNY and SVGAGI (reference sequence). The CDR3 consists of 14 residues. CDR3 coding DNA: TGTGCCAGCACCAGGGGACAGGGGGATACTGAAGCTTTCTTT. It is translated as CASTRGQGDTEAFF.

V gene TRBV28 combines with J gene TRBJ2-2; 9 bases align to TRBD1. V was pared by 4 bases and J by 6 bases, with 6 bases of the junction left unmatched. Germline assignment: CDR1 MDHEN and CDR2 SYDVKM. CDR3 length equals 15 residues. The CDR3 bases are TGTGCCAGCAGTTCACAGGGGGCCGGCTCCGGGGAGCTGTTTTTT. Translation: CASSSQGAGSGELFF.

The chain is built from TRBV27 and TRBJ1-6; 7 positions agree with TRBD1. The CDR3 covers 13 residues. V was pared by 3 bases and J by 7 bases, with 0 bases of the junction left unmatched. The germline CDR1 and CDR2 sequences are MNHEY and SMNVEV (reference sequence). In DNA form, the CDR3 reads TGTGCCAGCAGTTTCAGGGGGAATTCACCCCTCCACTTT. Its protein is CASSFRGNSPLHF.

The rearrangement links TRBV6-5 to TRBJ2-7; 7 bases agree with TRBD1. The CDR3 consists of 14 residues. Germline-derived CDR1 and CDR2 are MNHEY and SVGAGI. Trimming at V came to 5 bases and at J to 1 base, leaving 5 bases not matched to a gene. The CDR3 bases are TGTGCCAGCAGTAAGAACAGGGGTTCCTACGAGCAGTACTTC. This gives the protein CASSKNRGSYEQYF.

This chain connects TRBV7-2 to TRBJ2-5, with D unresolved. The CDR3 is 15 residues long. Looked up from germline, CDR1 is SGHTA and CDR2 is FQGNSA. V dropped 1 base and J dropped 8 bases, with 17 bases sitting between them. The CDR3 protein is CASSLGRPTVGTQYF. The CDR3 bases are TGTGCCAGCAGCTTAGGTAGACCGACTGTTGGTACCCAGTACTTC.

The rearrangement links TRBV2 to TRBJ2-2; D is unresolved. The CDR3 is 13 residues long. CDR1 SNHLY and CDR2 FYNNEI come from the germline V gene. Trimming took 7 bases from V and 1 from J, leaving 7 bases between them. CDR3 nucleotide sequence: TGTGCCAGCAAAACGGAGAACACCGGGGAGCTGTTTTTT. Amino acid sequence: CASKTENTGELFF.

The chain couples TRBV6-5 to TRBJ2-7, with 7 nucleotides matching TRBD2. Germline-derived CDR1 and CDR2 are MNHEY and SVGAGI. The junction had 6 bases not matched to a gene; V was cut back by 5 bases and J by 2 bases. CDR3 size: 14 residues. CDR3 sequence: CASSPSGPAYEQYF. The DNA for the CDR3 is TGTGCCAGCAGTCCTAGCGGACCCGCCTACGAGCAGTACTTC.